This T cell receptor beta chain was captured in a study of T cells after yellow fever vaccination. Notes on the study in general: Faster peaking, at day 5 versus 15, marked a secondary response that was weaker. Post-booster samples contained most primary-vaccination clones (approximately 97% CD4, roughly 88% CD8).

This clonotype was picked up many times. Its antigen is currently unknown. After removal of 5 bases from V and 4 bases from J, the junction contained 15 bases not matched to a gene. Germline-derived CDR1 and CDR2 are DFQATT and SNEGSKA (reference sequence). CDR3 length equals 17 residues. Universal primer sites and UMIs were introduced during 5'RACE template-switching synthesis of TCR cDNA. TCRdb re-called the 5' RACE reads through MiXCR, storing one row per CDR3 protein. The top ten clones hold approximately 20% of a sample with some 320,000 distinct CDR3 sequences, approximately 4.3% of them seen once.

The material sequenced was PBMCs, taken 15 days after the yellow fever booster vaccination. V usage is TRBV20-1 and J usage is TRBJ1-2; 11 bases match TRBD1. This TCR was sampled from a man aged 18 to 35 who received the YFV17D yellow fever vaccine. CDR3 protein: CSAQSRTGGAGVYGYTF. The CDR3 region has the DNA TGCAGTGCTCAATCCAGGACAGGGGGCGCAGGGGTCTATGGCTACACCTTC.